The present TCR beta chain was sequenced within a study of T cell repertoires in cytomegalovirus infection. Regarding the study as a whole: Dominant in the ex vivo response were TCR beta clonotypes restricted by HLA-C and specific for CMV.

TCRdb reprocessed the reads with MiXCR, giving one entry per CDR3 protein. The profile covers about 490,000 distinct CDR3 sequences, with more than 15% appearing a single time and roughly a quarter taken by the ten largest. This clonotype has at least ten counts. Its antigen remains unidentified. V dropped 6 bases and J dropped 1 base, with 15 bases sitting between them. In germline, CDR1 is WSHSY, CDR2 SAAADI. The CDR3 contains 15 residues. The chain employs TRBV10-2 and TRBJ2-5; the D gene is possibly TRBD2 (5 bases). Sequenced input: CD8+ T cells from PBMCs. This receptor was taken from a human donor in good health (CMV status not recorded). Some clones in this sample may be carry-over from other donors' samples. The CDR3 protein is CASSQDYETQETQYF. Written as DNA, the CDR3 is TGCGCCAGCAGCCAAGACTATGAGACCCAAGAGACCCAGTACTTC.